The 16 T cell receptor beta chains below come from one sample, sequenced in a study of T cells in Graves' hyperthyroidism and ophthalmopathy. RNA transcripts provided the source from which TCR beta CDR3 regions were amplified. Using the HTBI primer set, a first-round RT-PCR was run on the TCR CDR3. TCRdb ran MiXCR on the multiplex PCR reads and lists one entry per CDR3 protein. The profile shows more than 650,000 distinct CDR3 sequences, about 14% of them singletons. Specimen: blood. All receptors come from a young woman with Graves' hyperthyroidism.

At least ten counts were recorded for this clonotype. The chain links TRBV2 to TRBJ1-1; a possible D gene is TRBD1 (5 bases). Deletions cut 5 bases from V and 4 bases from J, with 14 bases between. This CDR3 spans 14 amino acids. Germline V gene sequence: CDR1 SNHLY, CDR2 FYNNEI. CDR3 in amino acids: CASSSGRGGTEAFF. The CDR3 nucleotides are TGTGCCAGCAGTAGCGGGAGGGGTGGCACTGAAGCTTTCTTT. Together with reference TRBV2 and TRBJ1-1, the CDR3 gives the full variable domain: EPEVTQTPSHQVTQMGQEVILRCVPISNHLYFYWYRQILGQKVEFLVSFYNNEISEKSEIFDDQFSVERPDGSNFTLKIRSTKLEDSAMYFCASSSGRGGTEAFFGQGTRLTVV.

With regard to this clonotype: A read error may be the cause here, since a much bigger clone is one base away. J is TRBJ1-1 and V is TRBV14; a possible D gene is TRBD1 (6 bases). Germline CDR1 reads SGHDN; CDR2 reads FVKESK. This CDR3 has 15 residues. CDR3 loop: CVSSPRGWENTEAFF. Written as DNA, the CDR3 is TGTGTCAGCTCCCCCAGGGGATGGGAGAACACTGAAGCTTTCTTT.

This clonotype was seen ten or more times. This chain uses TRBV16 with TRBJ1-5; D might be TRBD1 (6 bases). The germline V and J ends were trimmed by 4 bases and 7 bases, with 20 bases remaining between them. This CDR3 comprises 16 residues. Germline CDR1 and CDR2: KGHSY and FQNENV. This chain's CDR3 is CASSPGIQGIRQPQHF. The CDR3 DNA sequence: TGTGCCAGCAGCCCCGGCATCCAGGGGATTCGGCAGCCCCAGCATTTT.

This chain uses TRBV20-1 with TRBJ2-2; D is possibly TRBD1 (6 bases). The V end lost 1 base, the J end lost 1 base, and 22 bases lay between the germline ends. Germline CDR1 DFQATT, CDR2 SNEGSKA (reference sequence). This CDR3 spans 19 amino acids. CDR3 in DNA: TGCAGTGCTAGAGGGGGGCACGGACGGCTAACTTGGAACACCGGGGAGCTGTTTTTT. It encodes CSARGGHGRLTWNTGELFF.

This clonotype was detected ten times or more. The chain combines TRBV28 with TRBJ2-2; D may be TRBD2 (6 bases). With 8 bases removed from V and 2 bases from J, the gap between germline ends came to 12 bases. Per the germline V gene, CDR1 is MDHEN and CDR2 is SYDVKM. The CDR3 has 14 amino acids. The CDR3 sequence is CASRAGSNTGELFF. In DNA form, the CDR3 reads TGTGCCAGCCGGGCCGGGAGTAACACCGGGGAGCTGTTTTTT.

V gene TRBV29-1 combines with J gene TRBJ2-7, with D possibly matching TRBD2 (5 bases). The CDR3 loop spans 13 amino acids. Germline V gene lookup returns CDR1 SQVTM and CDR2 ANQGSEA. V was trimmed by 6 bases and J by 4 bases, leaving 16 bases between them. The CDR3 region has the DNA TGCAGCGTAATACCGGGAAGTGGGTACGAGCAGTACTTC. Its translation: CSVIPGSGYEQYF.

The chain uses TRBV5-1 and TRBJ1-2; D is uncertain. The V gene lost 4 bases and the J gene lost 3 bases, with 13 bases spanning the gap. The CDR3 has 14 amino acids. Germline V gene data show CDR1 as SGHRS and CDR2 as YFSETQ. As DNA, the CDR3 is TGCGCCAGCAGCCTAAGGGTCCTTGACTATGGCTACACCTTC. Translated, it gives CASSLRVLDYGYTF. The whole variable domain, remainder taken from reference TRBV5-1 and TRBJ1-2, is KAGVTQTPRYLIKTRGQQVTLSCSPISGHRSVSWYQQTPGQGLQFLFEYFSETQRNKGNFPGRFSGRQFSNSRSEMNVSTLELGDSALYLCASSLRVLDYGYTFGSGTRLTVV.

On this clonotype: One end of the junction varies from germline; a read error may be responsible. The chain employs TRBV12-3 or TRBV12-4 and TRBJ2-5; D is possibly TRBD2 (6 bases). CDR3 length equals 12 residues. CDR3 protein: CASRPTGGRKDF. CDR3 coding DNA: TGTGCCAGCAGACCAACCGGAGGGAGGAAGGACTTC.

The chain joins TRBV18 to TRBJ1-1; TRBD1 might be the D (5 bases). The V gene lost 5 bases and the J gene lost 7 bases, with 14 bases spanning the gap. Germline values: CDR1 KGHSH, CDR2 LQKENI. The CDR3 loop spans 13 amino acids. CDR3 residues: CASSESLGLEAFF. The CDR3 DNA reads TGTGCCAGCTCAGAGTCTTTGGGACTTGAAGCTTTCTTT.

This clonotype was seen ten or more times. The chain recombines TRBV30 with TRBJ2-7; D might be TRBD2 (6 bases). The germline CDR1 and CDR2 sequences are GTSNPN and SVGIG (reference sequence). The CDR3 has 13 amino acids. The germline V and J ends were trimmed by 2 bases and 9 bases, with 17 bases remaining between them. The CDR3 DNA sequence: TGTGCCTGGAGTACGAGTCGCGGGGTCGCGCAGTACTTC. This codes for CAWSTSRGVAQYF.

This clonotype was observed at least ten times. This chain connects TRBV30 to TRBJ1-1; no definite D call. The germline V gene encodes CDR1 GTSNPN and CDR2 SVGIG (reference sequence). CDR3 size: 12 residues. Trimming pared 7 bases from V and 3 bases from J, leaving 12 bases between. CDR3: CASSRQDTEAFF. DNA of the CDR3: TGTGCCTCCTCCCGCCAGGACACTGAAGCTTTCTTT.

The V call is TRBV6-1, the J call TRBJ2-1; 13 bases match TRBD2. In germline, CDR1 is MNHNS, CDR2 SASEGT. The CDR3 is 15 amino acids. The ends lost 8 bases at V and 10 bases at J; junction bases unmatched: 11. The CDR3, as DNA: TGTGCCAGCGGGCGGACTAGCGGGAGTACAGGAGAGCAGTTCTTC. Residues: CASGRTSGSTGEQFF.

This clonotype was picked up many times. This chain uses TRBV7-9 with TRBJ2-7; D tentatively reads TRBD1 or TRBD2 (6 bases each). CDR3 length: 14 amino acids. In germline, CDR1 is SEHNR, CDR2 FQNEAQ (reference sequence). Trimming cost V 5 bases and J 5 bases, with 16 bases left between them. Here the CDR3 DNA reads TGTGCCAGCAGCATCCTAGGGGGGTGGGACGAGCAGTACTTC. Its protein product is CASSILGGWDEQYF.

At least ten counts were recorded for this clonotype. This chain uses TRBV3-1 with TRBJ2-1; 10 bases align to TRBD1. Per the germline V gene, CDR1 is LGHDT and CDR2 is YNNKEL (reference sequence). This CDR3 has 16 residues. Trimming took 1 base from V and 7 from J; bases not matched to a gene: 7. The CDR3 region is CASSQGGQGKLNEQFF. The CDR3, as DNA: TGTGCCAGCAGCCAAGGGGGACAGGGGAAACTTAATGAGCAGTTCTTC.

At least ten counts were recorded for this clonotype. The chain uses TRBV7-9 and TRBJ2-7; 8 nucleotides match TRBD2. V shed 2 bases and J 4 bases; nucleotides not matched to a gene: 4. The CDR3 is made up of 14 amino acids. CDR1 is SEHNR, CDR2 FQNEAQ, per germline (reference sequence). CDR3 bases: TGTGCCAGCAGCTTAAACGGGGGGGAGTACGAGCAGTACTTC. Amino acid sequence: CASSLNGGEYEQYF.

The V and J genes are TRBV20-1 and TRBJ2-1; TRBD1 or TRBD2 may be the D gene (5 bases each). The CDR3 has 19 residues. V was cut by 5 bases and J by 0 bases, with 26 bases left in between. CDR1 DFQATT and CDR2 SNEGSKA come from the germline V gene (reference sequence). Written as DNA, the CDR3 is TGCAGTGCTTATCCCCGGGGCGGAGCCTACATTGTCTCCTACAATGAGCAGTTCTTC. It codes for CSAYPRGGAYIVSYNEQFF.